Sequencing of this T cell receptor (beta chain) was carried out in a study of radiotherapy plus CTLA-4 blockade in lung cancer. The overall study: Objective responses were observed in about a sixth of patients, and disease control was achieved by roughly 30%. Findings of the study overall: Reportedly, early blood T cell clone dynamics best predicted response, with interferon-beta. There was expansion of tumor-derived TCR clones in blood after radiotherapy plus ipilimumab.

Comments on this clone: What it binds is unknown.

Sequenced by immunoSEQ multiplex PCR; TCRdb stores in-frame clones only, minus some. The sample shows over 60,000 clones, about nine tenths of them seen only once. Germline values: CDR1 SGHNT, CDR2 YYREEE (reference sequence). With 0 bases clipped from V and 2 bases from J, the junction kept 2 bases outside the gene matches. The CDR3 has 15 residues. Ipilimumab CTLA-4 blockade and focal radiation were given to patients with chemo-refractory metastatic non-small-cell lung cancer. This sample comprised peripheral blood, obtained from a patient treated with radiotherapy plus ipilimumab. The receptor was derived from a human donor with non-small cell lung cancer that progressed on radiotherapy plus ipilimumab. This rearrangement joins TRBV5-4 to TRBJ2-5, with 9 bases aligning to TRBD1. CDR3 DNA: TGTGCCAGCAGCTTGGCGGGACAGGGACAAGAGACCCAGTACTTC. Its protein is CASSLAGQGQETQYF.